This is a list of T cell receptor beta chains from one sample in a study of Ad26.COV2.S vaccination and SARS-CoV-2 variants. Libraries were prepared by immunoSEQ multiplex PCR; TCRdb keeps only in-frame clonotypes and omits some of them. The sample lists 350,000 to 450,000 clones; 80% to 90% were seen once. The specimen was peripheral blood, collected in a trial of Ad26.COV2.S vaccine versus placebo. The receptors come from a person aged 18-65 years who received the Ad26.COV2.S COVID-19 vaccine or a placebo. Each CDR3 is given with its conserved first and last residue. The D gene is left open where the match is weak. Clone size appears in some rows only: once, few, many, or a class for an expanded clone.

>TRBV6-1|TRBD2|-|TRBJ2-3
CASSEGFLAGGISSTDTQYF
TGTGCCAGCAGTGAAGGGTTTCTAGCGGGGGGAATTTCTAGCACAGATACGCAGTATTTT
>TRBV6-5|-|-|TRBJ1-2
CASGDLYGYTF
TGTGCCAGCGGAGATTTATATGGCTACACCTTC
>TRBV5-5|TRBD1|-|TRBJ2-7
CASSYVPGQGNHEQYF
TGTGCCAGCAGCTACGTGCCGGGACAGGGTAACCACGAGCAGTACTTC
>TRBV27|-|-|TRBJ1-6
CASSLSGVSYNSPLHF
TGTGCCAGCAGTTTAAGCGGGGTGTCTTATAATTCACCCCTCCACTTT
>TRBV6-5|-|-|TRBJ2-3
CASSNRQDTQYF
TGTGCCAGCAGTAACAGACAAGATACGCAGTATTTT
>TRBV28|TRBD1|-|TRBJ1-4
CASSLGGQASEKLFF
TGTGCCAGCAGTTTAGGGGGACAGGCCAGTGAAAAACTGTTTTTT
>TRBV7-2|-|-|TRBJ2-3
CASSLDRYTDTQYF
TGTGCCAGCAGCCTTGACAGATACACAGATACGCAGTATTTT
>TRBV6-6|TRBD2|-|TRBJ2-1
CASIGTSGTYNEQFF
TGTGCCAGCATCGGTACTAGCGGGACCTACAATGAGCAGTTCTTC
>TRBV5-6|-|once|TRBJ2-1
CASTTNFGNEQFF
TGTGCCAGCACCACCAATTTCGGGAATGAGCAGTTCTTC
>TRBV9|-|-|TRBJ2-5
CASSAGTPGNQETQYF
TGTGCCAGCAGCGCCGGGACACCTGGAAACCAAGAGACCCAGTACTTC
>TRBV9|-|-|TRBJ2-1
CASSVAGAAYNEQFF
TGTGCCAGCAGCGTAGCGGGAGCGGCCTACAATGAGCAGTTCTTC
>TRBV10-1|-|-|TRBJ2-3
CASSDQGSDTQYF
TGCGCCAGCAGTGACCAGGGCTCAGATACGCAGTATTTT
>TRBV5-4|TRBD1|-|TRBJ1-3
CASSLQGDSGNTIYF
TGTGCCAGCAGCCTACAGGGGGACTCTGGAAACACCATATATTTT
>TRBV4-1|TRBD1|once|TRBJ2-1
CASSRLLRQGFNEQFF
TGCGCCAGCAGCCGGCTACTGAGACAGGGGTTCAATGAGCAGTTCTTC
>TRBV11-2|-|once|TRBJ1-1
CASSLGRIGLDMNTEAFF
TGTGCCAGCAGCTTAGGGCGGATCGGTCTGGACATGAACACTGAAGCTTTCTTT
>TRBV27|-|few|TRBJ2-2
CASSLSRLGNGELFF
TGTGCCAGCAGTTTATCCCGCCTAGGCAACGGGGAGCTGTTTTTT
>TRBV6-5|-|-|TRBJ2-5
CASSYGPGQETQYF
TGTGCCAGCAGTTACGGGCCGGGGCAAGAGACCCAGTACTTC
>TRBV2|-|-|TRBJ2-6
CASSEALLSGANVLTF
TGTGCCAGCAGTGAAGCCCTGCTCTCTGGGGCCAACGTCCTGACTTTC
>TRBV19|-|-|TRBJ1-5
CASSRKNGPSDQPQHF
TGTGCCAGTAGTCGTAAAAATGGGCCCTCGGATCAGCCCCAGCATTTT
>TRBV10-3|-|-|TRBJ2-7
CAISESTRAVSYEQYF
TGTGCCATCAGTGAGTCGACTAGGGCAGTCTCCTACGAGCAGTACTTC
>TRBV2|TRBD1|-|TRBJ1-5
CASSAGQARQPQHF
TGTGCCAGCAGCGCAGGACAGGCGCGCCAGCCCCAGCATTTT
>TRBV5-1|-|-|TRBJ2-3
CASSPRGDSTDTQYF
TGCGCCAGCAGCCCTCGCGGCGACAGCACAGATACGCAGTATTTT
>TRBV28|TRBD1|once|TRBJ2-7
CASRDLIIQGASYEQYF
TGTGCCAGCAGAGACCTTATTATCCAGGGGGCGTCCTACGAGCAGTACTTC
>TRBV5-1|TRBD2|-|TRBJ2-5
CASSLGLDGETQYF
TGCGCCAGCAGCCTGGGACTAGATGGGGAGACCCAGTACTTC
>TRBV5-8|-|-|TRBJ1-4
CASRWAGRNEKLFF
TGTGCCAGCAGGTGGGCAGGGAGAAATGAAAAACTGTTTTTT
>TRBV30|-|-|TRBJ2-5
CAWSAVWGETQYF
TGTGCCTGGAGTGCGGTATGGGGGGAGACCCAGTACTTC
>TRBV9|TRBD2|-|TRBJ2-1
CASSAVLLAGGFGEQFF
TGTGCCAGCAGCGCTGTCCTGCTAGCGGGAGGTTTTGGTGAGCAGTTCTTC
>TRBV5-1|-|-|TRBJ1-1
CASSLDTVVAFF
TGCGCCAGCAGCTTGGATACGGTGGTCGCTTTCTTT
>TRBV29-1|TRBD2|-|TRBJ2-2
CSVDSGSVSGELFF
TGCAGCGTTGACAGCGGGAGTGTCTCCGGGGAGCTGTTTTTT
>TRBV6-5|TRBD1|-|TRBJ2-1
CASSYEGGLNNEQFF
TGTGCCAGCAGTTACGAAGGGGGCCTGAACAATGAGCAGTTCTTC
>TRBV20-1|-|-|TRBJ1-1
CSASTPGRLNTEAFF
TGCAGTGCTAGTACGCCGGGCCGTTTGAACACTGAAGCTTTCTTT
>TRBV2|TRBD1|few|TRBJ2-7
CASRLGQVRYEQYF
TGTGCCAGCAGACTCGGACAGGTACGATACGAGCAGTACTTC
>TRBV5-6|-|-|TRBJ2-7
CASSSTGIPYEQYF
TGTGCCAGCAGCTCCACAGGTATTCCCTACGAGCAGTACTTC
>TRBV2|-|-|TRBJ2-3
CASKPPLASTDTQYF
TGTGCCAGCAAACCCCCCCTGGCTTCCACAGATACGCAGTATTTT
>TRBV27|TRBD2|-|TRBJ2-1
CASSPYKGLAESSYNEQFF
TGTGCCAGCAGTCCTTACAAGGGACTAGCGGAGAGCTCCTACAATGAGCAGTTCTTC
>TRBV19|TRBD2|-|TRBJ2-2
CASNEVTSGYGELFF
TGTGCCAGTAATGAAGTCACTAGCGGATACGGGGAGCTGTTTTTT
>TRBV11-2|TRBD2|-|TRBJ2-7
CASSPEGLASYEQYF
TGTGCCAGCAGCCCCGAGGGACTAGCTTCCTACGAGCAGTACTTC
>TRBV10-1|-|-|TRBJ1-1
CASSPQRNTEAFF
TGCGCCAGCAGCCCTCAGCGGAACACTGAAGCTTTCTTT
>TRBV5-5|TRBD1|-|TRBJ1-2
CASSLETGGYGGYTF
TGTGCCAGCAGCTTGGAGACAGGGGGCTACGGTGGCTACACCTTC
>TRBV27|-|-|TRBJ2-7
CASSFEKGPYEQYF
TGTGCCAGCAGTTTTGAGAAGGGGCCCTACGAGCAGTACTTC
>TRBV19|-|-|TRBJ2-7
CASSIGPGGKVYEQYF
TGTGCCAGTAGTATTGGGCCGGGCGGGAAGGTCTACGAGCAGTACTTC
>TRBV24-1|-|-|TRBJ1-2
CATSTRVFDGYTF
TGTGCCACCAGTACCCGGGTCTTTGATGGCTACACCTTC
>TRBV9|-|-|TRBJ1-1
CASSGLDSYTEAFF
TGTGCCAGCAGCGGCCTAGACAGTTACACTGAAGCTTTCTTT
>TRBV11-2|-|-|TRBJ1-1
CASSLMISVEAFF
TGTGCCAGCAGCTTAATGATTTCAGTTGAAGCTTTCTTT
>TRBV4-3|-|-|TRBJ1-2
CASSQDLLSGVHGYTF
TGCGCCAGCAGCCAAGATCTTTTGTCCGGAGTCCATGGCTACACCTTC
>TRBV5-1|TRBD1|-|TRBJ2-5
CASSLDGQGGRDQYF
TGCGCCAGCAGCTTGGACGGACAGGGGGGTAGGGACCAGTACTTC
>TRBV27|-|-|TRBJ2-1
CASSLDGRSYNEQFF
TGTGCCAGCAGTCTCGACGGTCGCTCCTACAATGAGCAGTTCTTC
>TRBV30|TRBD2|-|TRBJ2-3
CAWSPLAGGPGTDTQYF
TGTGCCTGGAGTCCCCTAGCGGGGGGGCCTGGCACAGATACGCAGTATTTT